Listed below are T cell receptor beta chains from one sample, sequenced in a study of T cells in Graves' hyperthyroidism and ophthalmopathy. MiXCR was run by TCRdb on the multiplex PCR reads, yielding one entry per CDR3 protein. The sample yields 500,000 to 550,000 distinct CDR3 sequences, about 20% seen once. Sequencing was carried out using blood. The source of these receptors is a man aged 35 to 55 with Graves' ophthalmopathy. The CDR3 runs from the conserved cysteine through the conserved F or W. The order of the fields is clone size, J gene, D gene, V gene, CDR3 DNA, CDR3 protein. The D gene is left open where the match is weak. Size is stated for part of the rows, as once, few or many counts, or as a class when the clone is expanded.

clone_size: few
j_call: TRBJ2-7
d_call: -
v_call: TRBV6-2/TRBV6-3
cdr3_nt: TGTGCCAGCAGTCGGGTGCCTAGCAACGCCTACGAGCAGTACTTC
cdr3_aa: CASSRVPSNAYEQYF

clone_size: -
j_call: TRBJ2-5
d_call: -
v_call: TRBV5-1
cdr3_nt: TGCGCCAGCAGCTTGGTGGGGACGGAGACACCCCTCGAGACCCAGTACTTC
cdr3_aa: CASSLVGTETPLETQYF

clone_size: many
j_call: TRBJ2-1
d_call: TRBD2
v_call: TRBV5-1
cdr3_nt: TGCGCCAGCAGCCGAACCGGGTCTAGCGGACTAAATGAGCAGTTCTTC
cdr3_aa: CASSRTGSSGLNEQFF

clone_size: few
j_call: TRBJ2-7
d_call: TRBD2
v_call: TRBV4-3
cdr3_nt: TGCGCCAGCAGCCGGACTAGCGGGAACGGCTACGAGCAGTACTTC
cdr3_aa: CASSRTSGNGYEQYF

clone_size: -
j_call: TRBJ2-7
d_call: -
v_call: TRBV6-1
cdr3_nt: TGTGCCAGCAATCCGGGACTCTCTCGCTACGAGCAGTACTTC
cdr3_aa: CASNPGLSRYEQYF

clone_size: few
j_call: TRBJ2-5
d_call: TRBD1
v_call: TRBV5-1
cdr3_nt: TGCGCCAGCAGCTTGGTCGGGACAGGGTTTGGGGGCCAAGAGACCCAGTACTTC
cdr3_aa: CASSLVGTGFGGQETQYF

clone_size: many
j_call: TRBJ2-1
d_call: -
v_call: TRBV11-3
cdr3_nt: TGTGCCAGCAGCTTTGACTTCTTGGGTTTGGGCTCCTACAATGAGCAGTTCTTC
cdr3_aa: CASSFDFLGLGSYNEQFF

clone_size: many
j_call: TRBJ2-7
d_call: TRBD1
v_call: TRBV2
cdr3_nt: TGTGCCAGCAGGGGGACAGGGGTATACGAGCAGTACTTC
cdr3_aa: CASRGTGVYEQYF

clone_size: many
j_call: TRBJ2-1
d_call: -
v_call: TRBV12-3/TRBV12-4
cdr3_nt: TGTGCCAGCACCCCCACCCGTGCACCCTCCAATGAGCAGTTCTTC
cdr3_aa: CASTPTRAPSNEQFF

clone_size: few
j_call: TRBJ2-3
d_call: -
v_call: TRBV20-1
cdr3_nt: TGCAGTGCTAGAGATGCAGTAGGTGGTAGTCAGTATTTT
cdr3_aa: CSARDAVGGSQYF

clone_size: few
j_call: TRBJ2-3
d_call: -
v_call: TRBV30
cdr3_nt: TGTGCCTGGAGTGTACTAGTCGATACGCAGTATTTT
cdr3_aa: CAWSVLVDTQYF

clone_size: few
j_call: TRBJ2-7
d_call: TRBD1
v_call: TRBV6-1
cdr3_nt: TGTGCCAGCAGGCCTCAGGGGGCGATAAGATCCGAGCAGTACTTC
cdr3_aa: CASRPQGAIRSEQYF

clone_size: -
j_call: TRBJ1-2
d_call: -
v_call: TRBV7-2
cdr3_nt: TGTGCCAGCAGCTTAGTTGTCGCGGGGGAAGTTAACTATGGCTACACCTTC
cdr3_aa: CASSLVVAGEVNYGYTF

clone_size: -
j_call: TRBJ1-1
d_call: -
v_call: TRBV6-2/TRBV6-3
cdr3_nt: TGTGCCAGCAGTTACTTCCGGGGGGACACTGAAGCTTTCTTT
cdr3_aa: CASSYFRGDTEAFF

clone_size: few
j_call: TRBJ1-4
d_call: -
v_call: TRBV2
cdr3_nt: TGTGCCAGCACCCCCACAGTAGGAGGAGCAACTAATGAAAAACTGTTTTTT
cdr3_aa: CASTPTVGGATNEKLFF

clone_size: many
j_call: TRBJ2-7
d_call: TRBD1
v_call: TRBV7-9
cdr3_nt: TGTGCCAGCAGCCGAGGACAGGGGGTCGACGAGCAGTACTTC
cdr3_aa: CASSRGQGVDEQYF

clone_size: few
j_call: TRBJ2-5
d_call: -
v_call: TRBV27
cdr3_nt: TGTGCCAGCGCCTCTCGTCAAGAGACCCAGTACTTC
cdr3_aa: CASASRQETQYF

clone_size: -
j_call: TRBJ2-2
d_call: -
v_call: TRBV9
cdr3_nt: TGTGCCAGCAGCGTAGGTAGCGAGGCCGGGGAGCTGTTTTTT
cdr3_aa: CASSVGSEAGELFF

clone_size: many
j_call: TRBJ1-1
d_call: -
v_call: TRBV27
cdr3_nt: TGTGCCAGCAGTTTGTATTCGAACACTGAAGCTTTCTTT
cdr3_aa: CASSLYSNTEAFF

clone_size: -
j_call: TRBJ2-5
d_call: TRBD2
v_call: TRBV12-5
cdr3_nt: TGTGCTAGTGGTTTGGTCCACCCTCCGGGACTAGCACAGGAGACCCAGTACTTC
cdr3_aa: CASGLVHPPGLAQETQYF

clone_size: many
j_call: TRBJ2-3
d_call: -
v_call: TRBV5-1
cdr3_nt: TGCGCCAGCAGCATAACCGGGACAAGCACAGATACGCAGTATTTT
cdr3_aa: CASSITGTSTDTQYF

clone_size: few
j_call: TRBJ2-5
d_call: -
v_call: TRBV7-7
cdr3_nt: TGTGCTAGCAGCTCCAGACGCCGGGCAGGCCAAGAGACCCAGTACTTC
cdr3_aa: CASSSRRRAGQETQYF

clone_size: few
j_call: TRBJ1-1
d_call: -
v_call: TRBV5-1
cdr3_nt: TGCGCCAGCAGCTCTCCGTTGGAGACTGAAGCTTTCTTT
cdr3_aa: CASSSPLETEAFF

clone_size: few
j_call: TRBJ2-1
d_call: TRBD2
v_call: TRBV7-9
cdr3_nt: TGTGCCAGCAGCTCTAGCGGGAGGGCCGGGTACAATGAGCAGTTCTTC
cdr3_aa: CASSSSGRAGYNEQFF

clone_size: many
j_call: TRBJ2-7
d_call: -
v_call: TRBV4-2
cdr3_nt: TGTGCCAGCAGCCAAGCTGATGAAGAATACGAGCAGTACTTC
cdr3_aa: CASSQADEEYEQYF

clone_size: few
j_call: TRBJ2-2
d_call: TRBD1
v_call: TRBV29-1
cdr3_nt: TGCAGCGTGGGGACAGGGGGCACCGGGGAGCTGTTTTTT
cdr3_aa: CSVGTGGTGELFF

clone_size: few
j_call: TRBJ2-2
d_call: -
v_call: TRBV6-1
cdr3_nt: TGTGCCAGCAGTCCCCGGATAGCGAGCACCGGGGAGCTGTTTTTT
cdr3_aa: CASSPRIASTGELFF

clone_size: -
j_call: TRBJ1-4
d_call: TRBD1
v_call: TRBV12-3/TRBV12-4
cdr3_nt: TGTGCCAGCAGTCTTTACAGGGGTGAGGAAAAACTGTTTTTT
cdr3_aa: CASSLYRGEEKLFF

clone_size: many
j_call: TRBJ1-2
d_call: -
v_call: TRBV7-2
cdr3_nt: TGTGCCAGCAGCTTGTTCCGGGCCTATGGCTACACCTTC
cdr3_aa: CASSLFRAYGYTF

clone_size: -
j_call: TRBJ2-5
d_call: -
v_call: TRBV7-9
cdr3_nt: TGTGCCAGCAGCTTGGTTCTCCCTCAAGAGACCCAGTACTTC
cdr3_aa: CASSLVLPQETQYF

clone_size: few
j_call: TRBJ1-2
d_call: -
v_call: TRBV7-2
cdr3_nt: TGTGCCAGCAGGGTCGGGGGAGGGAACTCTAACTATGGCTACACCTTC
cdr3_aa: CASRVGGGNSNYGYTF

clone_size: many
j_call: TRBJ2-1
d_call: -
v_call: TRBV5-1
cdr3_nt: TGCGCCAGCAGCTTGGAAGCCTACAATGAGCAGTTCTTC
cdr3_aa: CASSLEAYNEQFF

clone_size: -
j_call: TRBJ2-7
d_call: -
v_call: TRBV7-2
cdr3_nt: TGTGCCAGCAGCTTATCGTGGGAGGCGGGGGAGCAGTACTTC
cdr3_aa: CASSLSWEAGEQYF

clone_size: many
j_call: TRBJ2-5
d_call: TRBD2
v_call: TRBV20-1
cdr3_nt: TGCAGTGCTAGAGATCGTTTCGCGGGGGGTCAAGAGACCCAGTACTTC
cdr3_aa: CSARDRFAGGQETQYF

clone_size: many
j_call: TRBJ1-4
d_call: TRBD1
v_call: TRBV2
cdr3_nt: TGTGCCAGCAGTCAGAAACAGGGGACTAATGAAAAACTGTTTTTT
cdr3_aa: CASSQKQGTNEKLFF

clone_size: many
j_call: TRBJ2-1
d_call: -
v_call: TRBV29-1
cdr3_nt: TGCAGCGTTGTAGGATCGACTAGCTACAATGAGCAGTTCTTC
cdr3_aa: CSVVGSTSYNEQFF

clone_size: -
j_call: TRBJ1-6
d_call: -
v_call: TRBV7-9
cdr3_nt: TGTGCCAGCAGCTTGTCCCGCAATTCACCCCTCCACTTT
cdr3_aa: CASSLSRNSPLHF

clone_size: -
j_call: TRBJ2-4
d_call: -
v_call: TRBV6-1
cdr3_nt: TGTGCCACCAGTGAGGCTGAAAACATTCAGTACTTC
cdr3_aa: CATSEAENIQYF

clone_size: -
j_call: TRBJ2-1
d_call: TRBD2
v_call: TRBV7-3
cdr3_nt: TGTGCCAGCAGCTGGGAGGGGAGCTCCTACAATGAGCAGTTCTTC
cdr3_aa: CASSWEGSSYNEQFF

clone_size: many
j_call: TRBJ2-7
d_call: -
v_call: TRBV7-9
cdr3_nt: TGTGCCAGCAGCTATTCCGACAGTGAATACGAGCAGTACTTC
cdr3_aa: CASSYSDSEYEQYF

clone_size: -
j_call: TRBJ2-5
d_call: -
v_call: TRBV3-1
cdr3_nt: TGTGCCAGCAGCCAAGATTACGGTTTCGAGACCCAGTACTTC
cdr3_aa: CASSQDYGFETQYF

clone_size: few
j_call: TRBJ2-1
d_call: TRBD2
v_call: TRBV9
cdr3_nt: TGTGCCAGCAGCGCAGACTCTCCAATGATAAGCGGGAGGGCCAGCAATGAGCAGTTCTTC
cdr3_aa: CASSADSPMISGRASNEQFF